These 10 T cell receptor beta chains were all obtained from the same sample, sequenced in a study of CD8 T cells in Susac syndrome. Reverse transcription of roughly 0.5 to 1 ug RNA used random hexamers. TCRdb redid the calling of the immunoSEQ multiplex PCR reads with MiXCR, one entry per CDR3 protein. The data hold 95,000 to 150,000 distinct CDR3 sequences, with about 94% observed a single time. The material sequenced was CD8+ T cells from PBMCs. All receptors derive from a human donor with Susac syndrome.

The rearrangement links TRBV3-1 to TRBJ2-3; 9 bases map to TRBD2. CDR3 length equals 17 residues. Germline values: CDR1 LGHDT, CDR2 YNNKEL (reference sequence). V gave up 1 base and J gave up 7 bases; unmatched junction bases: 12. This CDR3 reads CASSQGSGGGAANTQYF. As DNA, the CDR3 is TGTGCCAGCAGCCAAGGCTCTGGCGGGGGGGCCGCGAATACGCAGTATTTT.

V is TRBV4-1 and J is TRBJ1-1; no reliable D call. CDR3 size: 14 residues. Germline lookup yields CDR1 MGHRA and CDR2 YSYEKL. Trimming removed 4 bases from V and 4 bases from J, with 13 bases in between. The CDR3 nucleotides read TGCGCCAGCAGCCCAAAGGGAGTCGGCACTGAAGCTTTCTTT. It is translated as CASSPKGVGTEAFF.

The rearrangement uses TRBV7-8 and TRBJ2-4; the D gene is possibly TRBD1 (5 bases). V gave up 1 base and J gave up 10 bases, with 11 bases separating them. Looked up from germline, CDR1 is SGHVS and CDR2 is FQNEAQ. The CDR3 is 13 residues long. The DNA of the CDR3 is TGTGCCAGCAGCTTAGGTGACAGCCAAATTCAGTACTTC. It yields the protein CASSLGDSQIQYF.

The chain has TRBV7-6 and TRBJ1-2, with 9 bases identical to TRBD1. The CDR3 totals 16 residues. The V gene end was trimmed by 4 bases and the J gene end by 6 bases; junction bases not matched to a gene: 12. The V gene's germline CDR1 is SGHVS and CDR2 FNYEAQ. As DNA, the CDR3 is TGTGCCAGCAGCTCTAGGTCTACAGGGGGCAAGGATGGCTACACCTTC. This gives the protein CASSSRSTGGKDGYTF.

The chain combines TRBV29-1 with TRBJ1-1; D gene uncertain. The V gene lost 6 bases and the J gene lost 2 bases, with 4 bases spanning the gap. This CDR3 region has 10 residues. Germline V gene sequence: CDR1 SQVTM, CDR2 ANQGSEA. The DNA for the CDR3 is TGCAGCGTCCACAACACTGAAGCTTTCTTT. This encodes CSVHNTEAFF.

J is TRBJ1-1 and V is TRBV25-1; perhaps TRBD1 as D (6 bases). The CDR3 totals 13 residues. The germline V and J ends were trimmed by 5 bases and 6 bases, with 13 bases remaining between them. From germline, CDR1 is MGHDK and CDR2 SYGVNS. CDR3 sequence: CASSPGETAEAFF. The CDR3 nucleotides are TGTGCCAGCAGTCCAGGGGAGACGGCTGAAGCTTTCTTT.

The gene calls are TRBV27 and TRBJ2-1; 7 nucleotides agree with TRBD2. Looked up from germline, CDR1 is MNHEY and CDR2 is SMNVEV (reference sequence). The CDR3 is 14 residues long. V lost 5 bases, J lost 5 bases, and 6 bases stayed unmatched. Here the CDR3 reads CASSVGGFNNEQFF. The CDR3 DNA reads TGTGCCAGCAGTGTCGGGGGGTTTAACAATGAGCAGTTCTTC.

The V call is TRBV23-1, the J call TRBJ1-6, with D hard to call. TRBV23-1 is designated an ORF whose function remains uncertain. This CDR3 has 12 residues. V was clipped by 0 bases and J by 8 bases, with 2 bases between them. The CDR3 here is CASSQSDSPLHF. CDR3 sequence (DNA): TGCGCCAGCAGTCAATCCGATTCACCCCTCCACTTT.

This clonotype was seen a single time. The V and J genes are TRBV7-9 and TRBJ2-3; no clear D gene. V was shortened by 6 bases and J by 6 bases, with 10 bases between the two germline ends. Germline V gene data show CDR1 as SEHNR and CDR2 as FQNEAQ (reference sequence). CDR3 length equals 12 residues. The CDR3 region has the DNA TGTGCCAGCAGTCGACCCGGGGATACGCAGTATTTT. It is translated as CASSRPGDTQYF.

The chain employs TRBV14 and TRBJ2-5; D might be TRBD1 (6 bases). V lost 4 bases, J lost 4 bases, and 7 bases lay in between. CDR1 and CDR2 (germline): SGHDN, FVKESK. The CDR3 sequence is 12 residues long. CDR3 region: CASSRRGETQYF. The DNA of the CDR3 is TGTGCCAGCAGCCGCAGGGGAGAGACCCAGTACTTC.